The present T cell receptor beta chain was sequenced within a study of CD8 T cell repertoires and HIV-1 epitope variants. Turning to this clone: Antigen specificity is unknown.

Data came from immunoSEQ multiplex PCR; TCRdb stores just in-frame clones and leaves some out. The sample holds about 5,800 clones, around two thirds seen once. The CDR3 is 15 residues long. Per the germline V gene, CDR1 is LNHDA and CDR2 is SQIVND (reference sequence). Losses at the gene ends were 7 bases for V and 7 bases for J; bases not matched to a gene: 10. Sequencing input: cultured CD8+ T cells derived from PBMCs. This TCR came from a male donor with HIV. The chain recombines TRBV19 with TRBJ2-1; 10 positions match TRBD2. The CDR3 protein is CASTMGAGGRNEQFF. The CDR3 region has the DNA TGTGCCAGTACAATGGGAGCGGGAGGGCGGAATGAGCAGTTCTTC.